This T cell receptor beta chain was identified in a study of cytotoxic CD8 clonotypes in ibrutinib-treated CLL. As for the study in general: After median 68 months, approximately 14 stayed in remission, approximately 12 progressed; responses about 25 partial, 2 complete.

The TCR beta libraries used around 2.2 micrograms of genomic DNA that came from cryopreserved PBMCs. Whole-study findings and limits: Public clonotypes occurred uncommonly; on treatment, they contracted or remained stable. Baseline levels were approached again at progression, after clonality had risen at ibrutinib response.

Note on this clone: Its antigen is not known.

The CDR3 consists of 14 residues. V dropped 0 bases and J dropped 7; count of bases not matched to a gene: 3. CDR1 is SGHTA, CDR2 FQGNSA, per germline. Using immunoSEQ multiplex PCR, the repertoire was profiled, and TCRdb retains in-frame clones only, with some absent. The repertoire holds hundreds of thousands of clones, roughly 77% seen once, with roughly 6.4% in the top ten. The sample in question was PBMCs, obtained after 12 months of ibrutinib treatment. The rearrangement uses TRBV7-2 and TRBJ1-5; 7 bases agree with TRBD1. The receptor was isolated from a human donor with chronic lymphocytic leukemia. The CDR3 coding sequence is TGTGCCAGCAGCTTAGCGGCAGGGGGACAGCCCCAGCATTTT. Amino acid sequence: CASSLAAGGQPQHF.